Listed below are T cell receptor beta chains from one sample, sequenced in a study of shared clonotypes between healthy human individuals. Profiled with immunoSEQ multiplex PCR; TCRdb holds only in-frame clones, not every one. The sample includes about 2 million clones, roughly 94% of them seen just once. The sequenced sample consisted of naive CD4+ T cells sorted from blood. Receptor source: a man between 18 and 29 years old in good health. CDR3s include the opening cysteine and the closing phenylalanine or tryptophan.

J,V,length,CDR3
TRBJ2-2,TRBV28,17,CASSLGRWAENTGELFF
TRBJ2-1,TRBV4-2,17,CASSQGGAGSSYNEQFF
TRBJ2-3,TRBV5-1,15,CASSRGTSEADTQYF
TRBJ2-3,TRBV11-3,13,CASSLGPSDTQYF
TRBJ1-5,TRBV19,13,CASSIARGGPQHF
TRBJ2-7,TRBV5-1,15,CASSLAVGTPTGQYF
TRBJ1-1,TRBV2,15,CAGRGTGAPNTEAFF
TRBJ2-7,TRBV19,11,CASRAGNEQYF
TRBJ2-7,TRBV6-1,15,CASSQTLTVSYEQYF
TRBJ1-5,TRBV10-3,15,CAISGGQASNQPQHF
TRBJ2-1,TRBV28,15,CASSRGDSPYNEQFF
TRBJ2-7,TRBV7-6,14,CASSPRPNSYEQYF
TRBJ2-7,TRBV5-4,15,CASSSGGQGAYEQYF
TRBJ2-7,TRBV7-8,16,CASSSTGSASSYEQYF
TRBJ1-1,TRBV18,17,CASSPSALGSVGTEAFF
TRBJ2-1,TRBV10-1,15,CASSENGLAGGKQFF